This note documents a single T cell receptor beta chain sequence. Its antigen is as yet unknown. Profiled with immunoSEQ multiplex PCR; TCRdb holds only in-frame clones, not every one. The sample carries tens of thousands of clones, 80% to 95% recorded once. The sample belongs to a study of Tregs in tolerant kidney transplant recipients. Study-level findings and limits: The small number of patients limits these findings pending further validation.

This CDR3 has 16 amino acids. Germline V gene lookup returns CDR1 SGHAT and CDR2 FQNNGV. V lost 0 bases and J 0 bases, leaving 9 bases between the germline ends. Recipients received nonmyeloablative bone marrow transplants from related graft donors, with transient mixed chimerism. Thawed PBMCs were FACS-sorted into unstimulated CD4+CD25+CD127- regulatory T cells, CD4+CD25- non-regulatory cells, CD4 and CD8 cells. The source is a human patient who received a combined kidney and bone marrow transplant. The graft donor may be the source of some T cells. The rearrangement uses TRBV11-2 and TRBJ2-1; D remains unclear. Material: CD4+ T cells from blood (PBMCs), obtained 12 months after the transplant. CDR3 nucleotides: TGTGCCAGCAGCTTAGATCGTGGCCACTCCTACAATGAGCAGTTCTTC. The encoded protein is CASSLDRGHSYNEQFF.